This T cell receptor beta chain was sequenced during a study of T cell clusters in autoimmune cytopenias (dated by TCRdb to between 2017 and 2020). Turning to the overall study: Per sample, TRB sequencing gave a median depth of roughly 52,000 reads and a median of 2,350 distinct TRB clonotypes. Peripheral blood TRB and IGH repertoires were sequenced in autoimmune cytopenia patients at active disease and during treatment follow-up, alongside healthy, CLL and autoimmune hepatitis controls. The study aimed to test whether autoimmune cytopenia patients carry a disease-specific immune repertoire signature usable as a blood-based biomarker. Paper-wide results and their limitations: TRB repertoire shifts, with less even repertoires in secondary cytopenia and CLL, mostly reflected lymphoma bias rather than autoimmunity. In the comparison of secondary cytopenia with CLL, the cluster-lack signature was not observed, apparently because the dominant lymphoma-associated repertoire masked the signature. GLIPH suggested that primary autoimmune cytopenia patients lacked physiological T cell clusters: 51 clusters were exclusive to healthy donors versus under 20 exclusive to patients. The T cell clusters were defined in silico only, and their functional role remained to be validated experimentally. Around 3-fold more exclusive TRB clusters were observed in healthy donors than in active autoimmune hepatitis patients, consistent with an autoimmunity-wide signature.

Going by frequency, this clonotype is medium-sized (0.01 to 0.1%); no count is logged. Its antigen is not yet known. TRB rearrangements were amplified by multiplex PCR using a touch-down protocol with TRB-A and TRB-B primer pools mixed in one tube. Two consecutive PCR reactions with Phusion HS II polymerase added Illumina adapters and sample indices to the amplicons. The amplicons were purified from gel with the NucleoSpin Gel and PCR Clean-up kit, after which the amplicons were quantified by Qubit and checked for quality on an Agilent 2100 Bioanalyzer. Sequencing of the libraries was done on an Illumina MiSeq with 600-cycle, single-indexed, paired-end runs. As for the authors' bioinformatics: MiXCR version 2.1.12, together with the default MiXCR reference library, was used to align and assemble the TRB reads. A clone was defined by each unique CDR3 nucleotide sequence, and the analysis included only productive sequences supported by at least two reads. To assess repertoire diversity, an R script computed alpha-parameterized diversity profiles (alpha 0 to 5), which included the Shannon (alpha 1) and Simpson (alpha 2) indices. The tcR package was used to compute combinatorial TRB VJ usage, which was then compared between cohorts by principal component analysis with ade4. TCRbeta CDR3s were clustered with GLIPH on cohort pairs matched by age and read depth, and cluster frequencies were compared by Wilcoxon test. After reprocessing by TCRdb, each CDR3 protein sequence is one entry, and no DNA is given. In this record, the V and J calls reflect TCRdb's handling and not the investigators' own analysis. The sample's clone listing holds several thousand distinct CDR3 sequences. About 19% of the sample is taken by the ten largest.

Per sample, approximately 250 ng of peripheral blood genomic DNA, approximately 37,500 genome equivalents, was used for TRB amplification. CDR3 length: 15 amino acids, cysteine to phenylalanine. There is no recorded DNA. CDR1 and CDR2 (MRHNA, SNTAGT) derive from the germline V gene. The sequence was obtained from a human donor with an autoimmune cytopenia or autoimmune hepatitis (not recorded which). The sequenced material came from peripheral blood. Recombination connected TRBV6-4 to TRBJ1-5; without DNA, the TCRdb call of TRBD1 cannot be checked. CDR3 sequence: CASSDSTGGNQPQHF.